The entry below describes one TCR beta chain. Clones were sequenced by immunoSEQ multiplex PCR, and TCRdb holds only the in-frame ones, with some missing. The top ten hold about 0.32% of the sample, which has about 30,000 clones, roughly 96% seen once. This record belongs to a study of regulatory and conventional T cells in RAG deficiency. The sorted conventional CD4+ T cells were CD25-low and CD127-high, with genomic DNA sequenced. The CDR3 totals 15 residues. Trimming pared 4 bases from V and 4 bases from J, leaving 15 bases between. The germline CDR1 and CDR2 sequences are MNHEY and SVGAGI. The data were also submitted as part of a second study, on regulatory T cells. That report adds: The primer mix had 52 TRBV and 13 TRBJ primers.

Sequencing input: CD25- CD4+ T cells sorted from blood. The TCR sequence derives from a human donor in good health. The chain carries TRBV6-5 and TRBJ2-3; D gene unclear. The DNA for the CDR3 is TGTGCCAGCAGTTCTTATATACTTGATTCAGATACGCAGTATTTT. Translation gives CASSSYILDSDTQYF.